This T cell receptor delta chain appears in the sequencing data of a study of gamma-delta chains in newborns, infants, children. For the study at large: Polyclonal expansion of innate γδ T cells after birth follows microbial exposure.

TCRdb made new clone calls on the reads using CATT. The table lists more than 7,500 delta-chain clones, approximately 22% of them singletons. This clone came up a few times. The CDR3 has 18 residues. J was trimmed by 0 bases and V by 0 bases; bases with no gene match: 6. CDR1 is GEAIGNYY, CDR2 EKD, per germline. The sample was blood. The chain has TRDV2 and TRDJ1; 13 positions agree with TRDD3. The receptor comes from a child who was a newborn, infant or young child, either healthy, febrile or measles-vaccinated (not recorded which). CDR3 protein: CACDTVTGGYANTDKLIF. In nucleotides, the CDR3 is TGTGCCTGTGACACCGTTACTGGGGGATACGCGAACACCGATAAACTCATCTTT.